Below, one TCR beta chain is given with its context. Participant-given clinical history determined each cohort assignment. Each recovered donor of Cohort 3 presented with two negative PCRs, clearance, or symptom resolution. Per the study methods: Estimates of nucleated cell counts were drawn from the amplification of reference gene primers. Assay used: immunoSEQ multiplex PCR; TCRdb lists only in-frame clones, some missing. That table supplies the V and J calls and clone size; D and trimming were determined from the DNA. This repertoire shows roughly 170,000 clones, roughly 85% found once; its top ten account for around 18%. The sample comes from a study of blood T cell repertoires in COVID-19. V dropped 8 bases and J dropped 8; count of bases not matched to a gene: 11. Looked up from germline, CDR1 is MNHEY and CDR2 is SMNVEV (reference sequence). This CDR3 contains 13 residues.

Sequenced sample: PBMCs or T cells enriched from blood (not recorded which). The receptor was derived from a man in his sixties who had recovered from COVID-19. J is TRBJ1-2 and V is TRBV27; 7 bases line up with TRBD1. The CDR3 region has the DNA TGTGCCAGCGGGATAACAGGGGATACGGGCTACACCTTC. Translated: CASGITGDTGYTF.